What follows are 13 T cell receptor beta chains derived from one specimen sequenced in a study of CD8+CD57+ T cells in acquired aplastic anemia. Genomic DNA was employed as the template in profiling TCR beta VDJ and CDR3. TCRdb re-analysed the reads in MiXCR, keeping a single row per CDR3 protein. The sample contains about 190,000 distinct CDR3 sequences, approximately 52% of which appear only once. The sequenced sample was sorted CD4+, CD8+, or CD8+CD57+ T cells (not recorded which) from PBMCs. The origin of the receptors is a human donor in good health, serving as a control.

This chain connects TRBV29-1 to TRBJ2-5; D possibly corresponds to TRBD2 (6 bases). This CDR3 is 13 amino acids long. The germline V gene has CDR1 SQVTM and CDR2 ANQGSEA. The CDR3 is CSFEGLLQETQYF. CDR3 nucleotide sequence: TGCAGTTTTGAGGGACTTCTTCAAGAGACCCAGTACTTC.

Worth noting for this clonotype: The missing conserved phenylalanine or tryptophan at the end of this CDR3 makes a read error likely. No DNA is shown, since the ends of the CDR3 on it are uncertain; the CDR3 is the one TCRdb lists. The chain carries TRBV5-6 and TRBJ2-5; the D call of TRBD2 is as the table states it, not checked on the DNA. The CDR3 adds up to 14 amino acids, both ends counted. CDR1 is SGHDT, CDR2 YYEEEE, per germline. The CDR3 is CASSLAGLGETLYL.

The chain joins TRBV9 to TRBJ2-5, with 8 bases fitting TRBD1. In germline, CDR1 is SGDLS, CDR2 YYNGEE. The length of the CDR3 is 16 residues. After removal of 3 bases from V and 4 bases from J, the junction contained 11 bases not matched to a gene. In nucleotides, the CDR3 is TGTGCCAGCAGCGCCGAACAGGACAGGGTCCCAGAGACCCAGTACTTC. This codes for CASSAEQDRVPETQYF.

Note on this clonotype: The CDR3 ends on some other residue instead of the conserved phenylalanine or tryptophan, so this is likely a read error. The chain carries TRBV5-1 and TRBJ2-2, with D tentatively TRBD1 (6 bases). Deletions cut 0 bases from V and 8 bases from J, with 8 bases between. The CDR3 covers 13 residues. The V gene's germline CDR1 is SGHRS and CDR2 YFSETQ. The CDR3 reads CASSLGGPGELFS. The CDR3 DNA reads as TGCGCCAGCAGCTTGGGGGGGCCGGGGGAGCTGTTTTCT.

This rearrangement joins TRBV7-9 to TRBJ1-2; weak D call: TRBD1 (5 bases). This CDR3 comprises 15 residues. With 2 bases removed from V and 8 bases from J, the gap between germline ends came to 18 bases. Germline V gene data show CDR1 as SEHNR and CDR2 as FQNEAQ (reference sequence). CDR3 nucleotide sequence: TGTGCCAGCAGCTTAATCGCAGGGAGTAACGGAGGCTACACCTTC. Translation gives CASSLIAGSNGGYTF. The variable domain in full, completed from reference TRBV7-9 and TRBJ1-2, reads DTGVSQNPRHKITKRGQNVTFRCDPISEHNRLYWYRQTLGQGPEFLTYFQNEAQLEKSRLLSDRFSAERPKGSFSTLEIQRTEQGDSAMYLCASSLIAGSNGGYTFGSGTRLTVV.

This clonotype has at least ten counts. The CDR3 loop reads CSARRLTGPDEKLFF. The DNA for the CDR3 is TGCAGTGCTAGAAGGCTGACAGGGCCGGATGAAAAACTGTTTTTT. The chain combines TRBV20-1 with TRBJ1-4; 7 positions match TRBD1. The ends lost 2 bases at V and 6 bases at J; junction bases unmatched: 9. This CDR3 has 15 residues. CDR1 and CDR2 from the germline V gene are DFQATT and SNEGSKA (reference sequence).

This chain uses TRBV15 with TRBJ1-2; D gene uncertain. CDR3 size: 14 residues. Deletions cut 0 bases from V and 0 bases from J, with 5 bases between. Germline V gene lookup returns CDR1 LNHNV and CDR2 YYDKDF (reference sequence). The DNA for the CDR3 is TGTGCCACCAGCAGAGATTATACTAACTATGGCTACACCTTC. Translating it yields CATSRDYTNYGYTF.

A note on this clonotype: A read error is possible here, since a much larger clone lies one base away. This rearrangement joins TRBV5-1 to TRBJ2-1, with D hard to call. CDR1 SGHRS and CDR2 YFSETQ come from the germline V gene. This CDR3 region has 16 residues. The CDR3 protein is CASSLGGSGSYNERFF. DNA for the CDR3: TGCGCCAGCAGCTTGGGGGGTTCGGGTTCCTACAATGAGCGGTTCTTC.

Points on this clonotype: A much larger clonotype is one base distant, so this may be a read error. The CDR3 ends on some other residue instead of the conserved phenylalanine or tryptophan, so this is likely a read error. This chain connects TRBV30 to TRBJ1-4; D is unresolved. Trimming took 0 bases from V and 4 from J, leaving 3 bases between them. This CDR3 contains 12 residues. CDR1 is GTSNPN and CDR2 is SVGIG in the germline V gene (reference sequence). DNA of the CDR3: TGTGCCTGGAGTGTACGTAATGAAAAACTGTTTCTT. This translates into CAWSVRNEKLFL.

This clonotype came up many times. The junction departs from germline at one end; a sequencing error may be responsible. The genes are TRBV7-6 and TRBJ2-5; weak D call: TRBD1 (6 bases). CDR1 is SGHVS and CDR2 is FNYEAQ in the germline V gene. The CDR3 spans 13 residues. The CDR3 region has the DNA TGTGCCAGCACCTTAGGGGGTGGAGAGACCCAGTACTTC. Its translation: CASTLGGGETQYF.

The V gene is TRBV30, the J gene TRBJ1-1; perhaps TRBD1 as D (6 bases). The V end was cut by 2 bases, the J end by 8 bases, with 18 bases between. The CDR3 spans 14 residues. Germline CDR1 and CDR2: GTSNPN and SVGIG (reference sequence). CDR3 sequence reads: CAWSTLRGAREAFF. CDR3 coding DNA: TGTGCCTGGAGTACGCTCAGGGGAGCCCGCGAAGCTTTCTTT.

The genes are TRBV7-2 and TRBJ2-3, with 7 bases aligning to TRBD2. Trimming cost V 3 bases and J 3 bases; bases outside gene matches: 12. Germline assignment: CDR1 SGHTA and CDR2 FQGNSA. The CDR3 loop spans 17 amino acids. The CDR3 loop reads CASSFLSGGGRTDTQYF. For the CDR3, the DNA is TGTGCCAGCAGCTTCCTTTCGGGAGGAGGAAGGACAGATACGCAGTATTTT. Complete variable domain (other parts from reference TRBV7-2 and TRBJ2-3): GAGVSQSPSNKVTEKGKDVELRCDPISGHTALYWYRQSLGQGLEFLIYFQGNSAPDKSGLPSDRFSAERTGGSVSTLTIQRTQQEDSAVYLCASSFLSGGGRTDTQYFGPGTRLTVL.

This rearrangement joins TRBV7-9 to TRBJ1-2; the match to TRBD1 covers 7 bases. CDR3 size: 15 residues. The germline V gene encodes CDR1 SEHNR and CDR2 FQNEAQ (reference sequence). V shed 4 bases, J shed 5 bases, and the junction held 10 bases outside the gene matches. CDR3 residues: CASSYRGASTYGYTF. The CDR3 DNA reads as TGTGCCAGCAGCTACAGGGGTGCCTCCACATATGGCTACACCTTC.